Sequencing of this T cell receptor beta chain was carried out in a study of blood T cells in healthy people across ages. The CDR3 loop spans 14 amino acids. Germline CDR1 KGHSH, CDR2 LQKENI. The V end lost 6 bases, the J end lost 4 bases, and 15 bases lay between the germline ends. Primed by a sample-barcoded 5' primer and a J-beta primer mix, a second PCR proceeded for about 7 to 12 cycles. From the 5' RACE reads, TCRdb called clonotypes with MiXCR, one entry per CDR3 protein. The repertoire has over 750,000 distinct CDR3 sequences, roughly 25% of them found once; the top ten carry 8% to 10%. In this sample, this clonotype turned up a few times. Another study also made use of these data, one on T cells of mothers and their children.

The chain couples TRBV18 to TRBJ1-1, with a tentative D call TRBD1 (6 bases). Material: blood. This TCR was recovered from a boy between 5 and 17 years old in good health. CDR3 sequence: CASSAGRGGTEAFF. CDR3 nucleotide sequence: TGTGCCAGCTCGGCGGGGAGAGGGGGCACTGAAGCTTTCTTT.